What follows describes a single T cell receptor (beta chain). Antigen: not known. The sample is drawn from a study of T cell repertoires in cytomegalovirus infection. Whole-study context: Signatures in public TCR beta sequences pointed to both CMV infection and matching HLA type.

TCRdb analysed the reads with MiXCR anew, one entry per CDR3 protein. The table lists some 46,000 distinct CDR3 sequences, roughly 18% of them singletons, with approximately 55% in the top ten. CDR1 and CDR2 (germline): SGHTS, YDEGEE. Trimming cost V 2 bases and J 5 bases; bases outside gene matches: 5. This CDR3 has 15 residues. The starting material was CD8+ T cells from cultured PBMCs, obtained from culture after CMV antigen stimulation. The source is a human donor in good health (CMV status not recorded). Some clones in this sample may be carry-over from other donors' samples. The rearrangement joins TRBV5-8 to TRBJ2-7; TRBD1 matches 12 bases. CDR3 residues: CASSFQGQGANEQYF. As DNA, the CDR3 is TGTGCCAGCAGCTTCCAGGGACAGGGGGCCAACGAGCAGTACTTC.